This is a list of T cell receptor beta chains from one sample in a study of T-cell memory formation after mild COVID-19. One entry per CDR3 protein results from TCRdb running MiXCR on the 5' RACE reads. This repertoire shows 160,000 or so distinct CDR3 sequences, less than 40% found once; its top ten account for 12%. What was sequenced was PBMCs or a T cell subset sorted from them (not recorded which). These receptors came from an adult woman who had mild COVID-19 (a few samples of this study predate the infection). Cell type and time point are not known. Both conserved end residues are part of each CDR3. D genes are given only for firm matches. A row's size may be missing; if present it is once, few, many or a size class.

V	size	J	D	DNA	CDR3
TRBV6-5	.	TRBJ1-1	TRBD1	TGTGCCAGCAGTCGTCGGACAGGGGCGAGCGCTGAAGCTTTCTTT	CASSRRTGASAEAFF
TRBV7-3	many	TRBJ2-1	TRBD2	TGTGCCAGCAGCTTGGGGACTAGCGGGTACAATGAGCAGTTCTTC	CASSLGTSGYNEQFF
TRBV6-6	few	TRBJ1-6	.	TGTGCCAGCAGTCAAGACAGCGACTATTCACCCCTCCACTTT	CASSQDSDYSPLHF
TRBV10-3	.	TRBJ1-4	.	TGTGCCATCAGTGGGACTAATGAAAAACTGTTTTTT	CAISGTNEKLFF
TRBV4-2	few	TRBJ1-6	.	TGTGCCAGCAGCCAAGTCCGAGACACCTTCTATAATTCACCCCTCCACTTT	CASSQVRDTFYNSPLHF
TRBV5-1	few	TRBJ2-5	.	TGCGCCAGCAGCCGCCCTCAGGGGATACAAGAGACCCAGTACTTC	CASSRPQGIQETQYF
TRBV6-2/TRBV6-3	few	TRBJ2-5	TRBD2	TGTGCCAGCAGTTACACGACTAGCGGGAAATCCCCAGAGACCCAGTACTTC	CASSYTTSGKSPETQYF
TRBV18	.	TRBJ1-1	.	TGTGCCAGCTCACCATATGTCCTGAACACTGAAGCTTTCTTT	CASSPYVLNTEAFF
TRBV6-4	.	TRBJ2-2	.	TGTGCCAGCAGTGAAAGGGTCACCGGGGAGCTGTTTTTT	CASSERVTGELFF
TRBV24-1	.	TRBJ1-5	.	TGTGCCACCAGTGATTTGTTCCCGGGGTATAGCAATCAGCCCCAGCATTTT	CATSDLFPGYSNQPQHF
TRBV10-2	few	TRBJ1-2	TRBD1	TGCGCCAGCAGTTCTACAGGGGTACTCTATGGCTACACCTTC	CASSSTGVLYGYTF
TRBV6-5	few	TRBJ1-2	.	TGTGCCAGCAGTTACACGGTAGGACAGCGAAGTAATGGCTACACCTTC	CASSYTVGQRSNGYTF
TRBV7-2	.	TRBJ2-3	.	TGTGCCAGCAGCTTAGAGGTGGGAGGGGGATTGGATACGCAGTATTTT	CASSLEVGGGLDTQYF
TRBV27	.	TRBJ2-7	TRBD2	TGTGCCAGCAGTTTAGCGGCTAGCGGGAGGGCCGCGTACGAGCAGTACTTC	CASSLAASGRAAYEQYF
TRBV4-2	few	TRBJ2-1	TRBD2	TGTGCCAGCAGCTTCTCGGCGGGGGTACCCAATGAGCAGTTCTTC	CASSFSAGVPNEQFF
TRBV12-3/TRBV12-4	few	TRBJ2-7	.	TGTGCCAGCTTACTAGGGCTAGGCTCCTACGAGCAGTACTTC	CASLLGLGSYEQYF
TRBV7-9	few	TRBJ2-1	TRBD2	TGTGCCAGCAGCCCGGGACTAGCGGGACTAGGCAATGAGCAGTTCTTC	CASSPGLAGLGNEQFF
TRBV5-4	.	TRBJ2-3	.	TGTGCCAGCGCAGAATCAGATACGCAGTATTTT	CASAESDTQYF
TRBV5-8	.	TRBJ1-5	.	TGTGCCAGCAGCTATGCAGCTTCGCCCCAGCATTTT	CASSYAASPQHF
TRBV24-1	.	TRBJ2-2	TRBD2	TGTGCCACCAGTGCGAGACTAGCGGCGAACACCGGGGAGCTGTTTTTT	CATSARLAANTGELFF
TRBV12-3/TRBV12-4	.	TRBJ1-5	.	TGTGCCAGCAGCCGGGGAGATCAGCCCCAGCATTTT	CASSRGDQPQHF
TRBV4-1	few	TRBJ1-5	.	TGCGCCAGCAGCCAGGTGGTCCAGGGACAGCCCCAGCATTTT	CASSQVVQGQPQHF
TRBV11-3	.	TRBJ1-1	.	TGTGCCAGCAGCTTAGGCCCCCAGACTGGCACTGAAGCTTTCTTT	CASSLGPQTGTEAFF
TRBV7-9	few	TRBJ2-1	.	TGTGCCAGCAGCTTAGTGGGTAGCTCCTACAATGAGCAGTTCTTC	CASSLVGSSYNEQFF
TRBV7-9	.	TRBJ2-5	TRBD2	TGTGCCAGCAGCTTAGCGCGGCTAGCGGAAGAGACCCAGTACTTC	CASSLARLAEETQYF
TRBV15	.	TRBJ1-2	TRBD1	TGTGCCACCAGCGGGACAGAACTCTATGGCTACACCTTC	CATSGTELYGYTF
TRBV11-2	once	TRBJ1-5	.	TGTGCCAGCAGCTTTACGATGGGGACCCAGCATTTT	CASSFTMGTQHF
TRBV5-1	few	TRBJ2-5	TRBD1	TGCGCCAGCAGCGGGGACAGGGGAAGAGAGACCCAGTACTTC	CASSGDRGRETQYF
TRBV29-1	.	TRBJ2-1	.	TGCAGCGTTGACAGTGGGAATGAGCAGTTCTTC	CSVDSGNEQFF
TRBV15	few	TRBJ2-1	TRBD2	TGTGCCACTGGCCCCGGGACTAGCGGTTACAATGAGCAGTTCTTC	CATGPGTSGYNEQFF
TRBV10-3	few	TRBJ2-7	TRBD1	TGTGCCATCAGTGAAGCTCGGGGACAGGGGTCCTACGAGCAGTACTTC	CAISEARGQGSYEQYF
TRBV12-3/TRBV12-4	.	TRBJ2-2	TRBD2	TGTGCCAGCAGTTTACAACTAGCGGGGACCGGGGAGCTGTTTTTT	CASSLQLAGTGELFF
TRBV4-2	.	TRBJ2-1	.	TGTGCCAGCAGCCCGGACCTCTACAATGAGCAGTTCTTC	CASSPDLYNEQFF
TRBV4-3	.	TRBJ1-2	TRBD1	TGCGCCAGCAGCCCTAGGACAGGGGGCAACTATGGCTACACCTTC	CASSPRTGGNYGYTF
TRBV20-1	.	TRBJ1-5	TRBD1	TGCAGTGCTAGTGTCCTGACAGGGAGTCAGCCCCAGCATTTT	CSASVLTGSQPQHF
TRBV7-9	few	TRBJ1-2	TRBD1	TGTGCCAGCAGCTTAGAAGGGACAGGCTACACCTACTATGGCTACACCTTC	CASSLEGTGYTYYGYTF
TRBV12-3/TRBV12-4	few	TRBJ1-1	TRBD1	TGTGCCAGCTCGCGGGACAGGGTGAACACTGAAGCTTTCTTT	CASSRDRVNTEAFF
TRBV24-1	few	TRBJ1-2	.	TGTGCCACCAGTGATTCCATTCGCGGGGGACGGTCCTATGGCTACACCTTC	CATSDSIRGGRSYGYTF
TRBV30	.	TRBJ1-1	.	TGTGCCGTCGGACAAGGGGGCACTGAAGCTTTCTTT	CAVGQGGTEAFF
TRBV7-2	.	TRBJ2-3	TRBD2	TGTGCCAGCAGAACTAGCGGGAGTGTGGCAGATACGCAGTATTTT	CASRTSGSVADTQYF
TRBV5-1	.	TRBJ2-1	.	TGCGCCAGCAGCTTGGAACCAGGGGAATACAATGAGCAGTTGTTC	CASSLEPGEYNEQLF
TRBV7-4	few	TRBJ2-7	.	TGTGCCAGCGCTACCCTTCTATACAGGGGGGGAGAGCAGTACTTC	CASATLLYRGGEQYF
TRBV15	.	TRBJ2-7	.	TGTGCCACCACCCCGGGACCCGAGTTGGACTACGAGCAGTACTTC	CATTPGPELDYEQYF
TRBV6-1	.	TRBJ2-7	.	TGTGCCAGCAGAACTAGTCTCCACGAGCAGTACTTC	CASRTSLHEQYF
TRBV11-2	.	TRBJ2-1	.	TGTGCCAGCAGGATCCAACTGCAGGGTCCCTCCTACAATGAGCAGTTCTTC	CASRIQLQGPSYNEQFF
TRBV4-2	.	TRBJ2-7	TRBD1	TGTGCCAGCAGCCAGGAGGACAGGAGTTCCTACGAGCAGTACTTC	CASSQEDRSSYEQYF
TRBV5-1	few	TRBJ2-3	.	TGCGCCAGCAGCAACCTCGGAGGGGGGTCCGCAGATACGCAGTATTTT	CASSNLGGGSADTQYF
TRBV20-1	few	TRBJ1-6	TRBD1	TGCAGTGCTAGAGTTGGGACAGGGCTGTCACCCCTCCACTTT	CSARVGTGLSPLHF
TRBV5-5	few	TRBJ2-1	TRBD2	TGTGCCAGCAGCTTGGGACTAGCCGGGACCCGCTCCTACAATGAGCAGTTCTTC	CASSLGLAGTRSYNEQFF
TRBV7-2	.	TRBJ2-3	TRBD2	TGTGCCAGCAGCTTAGCTATGACTAGCGCAGATACGCAGTATTTT	CASSLAMTSADTQYF
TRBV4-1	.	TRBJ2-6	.	TGCGCCAGCAGCCCAGAAGAGTTCTCTGGGGCCAACGTCCTGACTTTC	CASSPEEFSGANVLTF
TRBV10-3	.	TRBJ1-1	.	TGTGCCATCAGTGAGTACACTGAAGCTTTCTTT	CAISEYTEAFF
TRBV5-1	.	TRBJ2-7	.	TGCGCCAGCAGCATCAACTCTGGAGGGTCCTACGAGCAGTACTTC	CASSINSGGSYEQYF
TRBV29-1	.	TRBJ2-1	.	TGCAGCGTTGCGGACGGGAATGAGCAGTTCTTC	CSVADGNEQFF
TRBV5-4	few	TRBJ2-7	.	TGTGCCAGCAGCTTGGCCGGAACCTACGAGCAGTACTTC	CASSLAGTYEQYF